This T cell receptor beta chain was retrieved from a study of blood T cell repertoires in COVID-19. The protocol was immunoSEQ multiplex PCR, while the TCRdb copy is restricted to in-frame clones and leaves out a portion. The table has 250,000 or so clones, about 80% seen once. The CDR3 extends over 12 amino acids. The V end was cut by 9 bases, the J end by 3 bases, with 8 bases between. From germline, CDR1 is SGHAT and CDR2 FQNNGV. The specimen was PBMCs or T cells enriched from blood (not recorded which). This chain links TRBV11-2 with TRBJ1-4; D may be TRBD1 (5 bases). The clonotype originates from a man between 50 and 59 years old who had recovered from COVID-19. The DNA for the CDR3 is TGTGCCAGTGCAGGGCCTAATGAAAAACTGTTTTTT. Residues: CASAGPNEKLFF.